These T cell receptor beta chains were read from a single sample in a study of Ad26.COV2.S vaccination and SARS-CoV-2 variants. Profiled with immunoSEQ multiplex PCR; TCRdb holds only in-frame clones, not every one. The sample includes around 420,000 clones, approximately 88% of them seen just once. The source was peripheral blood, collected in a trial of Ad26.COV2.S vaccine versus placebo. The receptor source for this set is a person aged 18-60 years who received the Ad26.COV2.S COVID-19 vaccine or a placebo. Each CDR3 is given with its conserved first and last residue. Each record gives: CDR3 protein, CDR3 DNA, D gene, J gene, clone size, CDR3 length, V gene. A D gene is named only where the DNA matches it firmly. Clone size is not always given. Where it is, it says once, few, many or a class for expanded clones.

CDR3 protein: CASSQDPWGQGASSYGYTF; CDR3 DNA: TGCGCCAGCAGCCAAGATCCCTGGGGACAGGGGGCGAGCTCCTATGGCTACACCTTC; D gene: TRBD1; J gene: TRBJ1-2; clone size: -; CDR3 length: 19; V gene: TRBV4-1
CDR3 protein: CASSTSGGPQDTQYF; CDR3 DNA: TGTGCCAGCAGTACTAGCGGGGGTCCCCAAGATACGCAGTATTTT; D gene: TRBD2; J gene: TRBJ2-3; clone size: few; CDR3 length: 15; V gene: TRBV6-5
CDR3 protein: CASRVGRQGFTGELFF; CDR3 DNA: TGCGCCAGCAGGGTGGGAAGACAGGGTTTCACCGGGGAGCTGTTTTTT; D gene: TRBD1; J gene: TRBJ2-2; clone size: -; CDR3 length: 16; V gene: TRBV5-1
CDR3 protein: CASSAGQGNQPQHF; CDR3 DNA: TGCGCCAGCAGCGCTGGACAGGGCAATCAGCCCCAGCATTTT; D gene: TRBD1; J gene: TRBJ1-5; clone size: -; CDR3 length: 14; V gene: TRBV5-1
CDR3 protein: CASSLVQGTGNTIYF; CDR3 DNA: TGTGCCAGCAGCTTAGTACAGGGGACTGGAAACACCATATATTTT; D gene: TRBD1; J gene: TRBJ1-3; clone size: -; CDR3 length: 15; V gene: TRBV7-2
CDR3 protein: CASSLVLATEQFF; CDR3 DNA: TGTGCCAGCAGCTTAGTACTAGCCACTGAGCAGTTCTTC; D gene: -; J gene: TRBJ2-1; clone size: -; CDR3 length: 13; V gene: TRBV7-2
CDR3 protein: CASSQDRSGGNKQFF; CDR3 DNA: TGCGCCAGCAGCCAAGACCGTAGCGGGGGTAATAAGCAGTTCTTC; D gene: TRBD2; J gene: TRBJ2-1; clone size: -; CDR3 length: 15; V gene: TRBV4-1
CDR3 protein: CASRRRETQYF; CDR3 DNA: TGTGCCAGCAGGAGAAGGGAGACCCAGTACTTC; D gene: -; J gene: TRBJ2-5; clone size: once; CDR3 length: 11; V gene: TRBV3-1/TRBV3-2
CDR3 protein: CASSFGGTGELFF; CDR3 DNA: TGTGCCAGCAGTTTCGGGGGGACCGGGGAGCTGTTTTTT; D gene: TRBD2; J gene: TRBJ2-2; clone size: -; CDR3 length: 13; V gene: TRBV27
CDR3 protein: CASSPRQGPHSTEAFF; CDR3 DNA: TGTGCCAGCAGCCCCCGTCAGGGACCTCATAGCACTGAAGCTTTCTTT; D gene: -; J gene: TRBJ1-1; clone size: once; CDR3 length: 16; V gene: TRBV9
CDR3 protein: CAISLEGTNTGELFF; CDR3 DNA: TGTGCCATCAGTCTCGAGGGGACGAACACCGGGGAGCTGTTTTTT; D gene: -; J gene: TRBJ2-2; clone size: -; CDR3 length: 15; V gene: TRBV10-3
CDR3 protein: CASSLEAGGQLYGYTF; CDR3 DNA: TGTGCCAGCAGCTTAGAGGCCGGCGGGCAACTCTATGGCTACACCTTC; D gene: -; J gene: TRBJ1-2; clone size: -; CDR3 length: 16; V gene: TRBV7-6
CDR3 protein: CASSFGTEAFF; CDR3 DNA: TGTGCCAGCAGCTTTGGGACTGAAGCTTTCTTT; D gene: -; J gene: TRBJ1-1; clone size: -; CDR3 length: 11; V gene: TRBV5-6
CDR3 protein: CASMEGAGGYTF; CDR3 DNA: TGCGCCAGCATGGAGGGGGCCGGTGGCTACACCTTC; D gene: TRBD1; J gene: TRBJ1-2; clone size: few; CDR3 length: 12; V gene: TRBV5-1
CDR3 protein: CASSLLAGGPYEQYF; CDR3 DNA: TGCGCCAGCAGCTTGCTCGCGGGGGGGCCGTACGAGCAGTACTTC; D gene: TRBD2; J gene: TRBJ2-7; clone size: once; CDR3 length: 15; V gene: TRBV5-1
CDR3 protein: CASSRGANTEAFF; CDR3 DNA: TGCGCCAGCAGCCGCGGGGCGAACACTGAAGCTTTCTTT; D gene: -; J gene: TRBJ1-1; clone size: few; CDR3 length: 13; V gene: TRBV5-1
CDR3 protein: CASSLAGAAGYTF; CDR3 DNA: TGTGCCAGCAGCTTAGCGGGGGCCGCTGGCTACACCTTC; D gene: -; J gene: TRBJ1-2; clone size: -; CDR3 length: 13; V gene: TRBV7-9
CDR3 protein: CASSYGVQGEAFF; CDR3 DNA: TGTGCCAGCAGTTACGGGGTACAAGGGGAAGCTTTCTTT; D gene: -; J gene: TRBJ1-1; clone size: -; CDR3 length: 13; V gene: TRBV6-5
CDR3 protein: CASSRDRGVGYGYTF; CDR3 DNA: TGTGCCAGCAGTCGTGACAGGGGTGTGGGCTATGGCTACACCTTC; D gene: TRBD1; J gene: TRBJ1-2; clone size: -; CDR3 length: 15; V gene: TRBV6-5
CDR3 protein: CAISDSGTGNYEQYF; CDR3 DNA: TGTGCCATCAGTGACTCCGGGACAGGGAACTACGAGCAGTACTTC; D gene: TRBD1; J gene: TRBJ2-7; clone size: -; CDR3 length: 15; V gene: TRBV10-3
CDR3 protein: CASSLMLENIQYF; CDR3 DNA: TGTGCCAGCAGCTTGATGCTCGAAAACATTCAGTACTTC; D gene: -; J gene: TRBJ2-4; clone size: -; CDR3 length: 13; V gene: TRBV5-6
CDR3 protein: CASSYSRTGYETQYF; CDR3 DNA: TGTGCCAGCAGTTATTCCCGGACAGGGTACGAGACCCAGTACTTC; D gene: TRBD1; J gene: TRBJ2-5; clone size: -; CDR3 length: 15; V gene: TRBV7-2
CDR3 protein: CASSYGEATEAFF; CDR3 DNA: TGTGCCAGCAGTTACGGGGAGGCCACTGAAGCTTTCTTT; D gene: -; J gene: TRBJ1-1; clone size: few; CDR3 length: 13; V gene: TRBV6-2/TRBV6-3
CDR3 protein: CASSYTSLHEQYF; CDR3 DNA: TGTGCCAGCAGTTACACTAGTCTCCACGAGCAGTACTTC; D gene: -; J gene: TRBJ2-7; clone size: -; CDR3 length: 13; V gene: TRBV12-3/TRBV12-4
CDR3 protein: CASSFGGRNTGELFF; CDR3 DNA: TGTGCCAGCAGCTTCGGGGGGCGCAACACCGGGGAGCTGTTTTTT; D gene: -; J gene: TRBJ2-2; clone size: -; CDR3 length: 15; V gene: TRBV5-4
CDR3 protein: CASSATSTDTQYF; CDR3 DNA: TGTGCCAGCAGCGCGACTAGCACAGATACGCAGTATTTT; D gene: -; J gene: TRBJ2-3; clone size: -; CDR3 length: 13; V gene: TRBV7-3
CDR3 protein: CASRRGFSNTEAFF; CDR3 DNA: TGTGCCAGCAGGAGGGGATTCTCGAACACTGAAGCTTTCTTT; D gene: -; J gene: TRBJ1-1; clone size: -; CDR3 length: 14; V gene: TRBV7-6
CDR3 protein: CASSTRTASSYNSPLHF; CDR3 DNA: TGTGCCAGTAGTACCCGGACAGCAAGCTCCTATAATTCACCCCTCCACTTT; D gene: -; J gene: TRBJ1-6; clone size: few; CDR3 length: 17; V gene: TRBV19
CDR3 protein: CASSISGTLIDTQYF; CDR3 DNA: TGTGCCAGCAGCATCTCCGGGACGCTAATAGATACGCAGTATTTT; D gene: -; J gene: TRBJ2-3; clone size: -; CDR3 length: 15; V gene: TRBV9
CDR3 protein: CASSPRGSGGAEQYF; CDR3 DNA: TGCGCCAGCAGCCCACGGGGTAGCGGGGGGGCCGAGCAGTACTTC; D gene: TRBD2; J gene: TRBJ2-7; clone size: -; CDR3 length: 15; V gene: TRBV5-1
CDR3 protein: CASSRQVGYTF; CDR3 DNA: TGTGCCAGCAGCAGACAGGTGGGCTACACCTTC; D gene: -; J gene: TRBJ1-2; clone size: -; CDR3 length: 11; V gene: TRBV2
CDR3 protein: CASSRGPGSPAGEQYF; CDR3 DNA: TGTGCCAGCTCACGAGGTCCGGGATCACCAGCAGGCGAGCAGTACTTC; D gene: -; J gene: TRBJ2-7; clone size: -; CDR3 length: 16; V gene: TRBV27
CDR3 protein: CASSLFGLSTDTQYF; CDR3 DNA: TGTGCCAGCAGCTTGTTCGGATTGAGCACAGATACGCAGTATTTT; D gene: -; J gene: TRBJ2-3; clone size: -; CDR3 length: 15; V gene: TRBV5-4
CDR3 protein: CASSPDRGPEAFF; CDR3 DNA: TGTGCCAGCAGTCCCGACAGGGGGCCCGAAGCTTTCTTT; D gene: TRBD1; J gene: TRBJ1-1; clone size: -; CDR3 length: 13; V gene: TRBV28
CDR3 protein: CASSQDTAGQETQYF; CDR3 DNA: TGTGCCAGCAGCCAAGATACGGCAGGCCAAGAGACCCAGTACTTC; D gene: -; J gene: TRBJ2-5; clone size: -; CDR3 length: 15; V gene: TRBV3-1/TRBV3-2
CDR3 protein: CASLFLGGNFFYEQYF; CDR3 DNA: TGTGCCAGCCTTTTTTTAGGGGGGAATTTCTTCTACGAGCAGTACTTC; D gene: -; J gene: TRBJ2-7; clone size: -; CDR3 length: 16; V gene: TRBV25-1
CDR3 protein: CASSPNRDEGGYTF; CDR3 DNA: TGTGCCAGCAGCCCCAACAGGGATGAAGGGGGCTACACCTTC; D gene: -; J gene: TRBJ1-2; clone size: -; CDR3 length: 14; V gene: TRBV7-6
CDR3 protein: CASSQLDNRGRETQYF; CDR3 DNA: TGTGCCAGCAGCCAACTAGATAACAGGGGGAGAGAGACCCAGTACTTC; D gene: TRBD1; J gene: TRBJ2-5; clone size: -; CDR3 length: 16; V gene: TRBV3-1/TRBV3-2
CDR3 protein: CASSQYQGPAYNSPLHF; CDR3 DNA: TGCGCCAGCAGTCAATATCAGGGACCCGCCTATAATTCACCCCTCCACTTT; D gene: -; J gene: TRBJ1-6; clone size: -; CDR3 length: 17; V gene: TRBV23-1
CDR3 protein: CASSVDPSGGAWQFF; CDR3 DNA: TGTGCCAGCAGCGTAGATCCTAGCGGGGGGGCCTGGCAGTTCTTC; D gene: TRBD2; J gene: TRBJ2-1; clone size: -; CDR3 length: 15; V gene: TRBV9